This TCR beta chain was observed in a study of cytotoxic CD8 clonotypes in ibrutinib-treated CLL. Germline-derived CDR1 and CDR2 are LNHDA and SQIVND (reference sequence). The CDR3 has 14 residues. Trimming cost V 7 bases and J 3 bases; bases outside gene matches: 6. The protocol was immunoSEQ multiplex PCR, while the TCRdb copy is restricted to in-frame clones and leaves out a portion. Seen here are 150,000 to 200,000 clones, over 75% observed once, and the top ten hold about 2.9%. The chain is built from TRBV19 and TRBJ2-7; 10 positions match TRBD1. The TCR sequence derives from a human donor with chronic lymphocytic leukemia. Sequenced here: PBMCs, sampled at disease progression, from a patient treated with ibrutinib. Here the CDR3 reads CASTVGQGFYEQYF. Here the CDR3 DNA reads TGTGCCAGTACCGTGGGACAGGGGTTCTACGAGCAGTACTTC.